The TCR beta chain under discussion was sequenced for a study of T-cell memory formation after mild COVID-19. The CDR3 is 14 residues long. V was clipped by 5 bases and J by 9 bases, with 20 bases between them. TCRdb reprocessed the 5' RACE reads via MiXCR and lists one record per CDR3 protein. The sample has 350,000 to 500,000 distinct CDR3 sequences; under 25% are singletons. The clonotype comes from an adult woman who had mild COVID-19 (a few samples of this study predate the infection). Cell type and time point are not known. Sequencing used PBMCs or a T cell subset sorted from them (not recorded which). The genes are TRBV12-3 or TRBV12-4 and TRBJ2-7; the D gene could be TRBD1 or TRBD2 (5 bases each). The CDR3 DNA is TGTGCCAGCAGTCCCAGCCCGGCAGGGAGTGGGCAGTACTTC. Protein sequence: CASSPSPAGSGQYF.